What follows is one T cell receptor (beta chain) and its context. There is no known antigen for this receptor. No quality values exist for individual bases; no much larger clone is one base distant. The junction shows trimming of 4 bases on V and 9 bases on J, plus 17 bases between the germline ends. The germline V gene yields SGDLS for CDR1 and YYNGEE for CDR2. CDR3 length: 13 amino acids, cysteine to phenylalanine. The read is trimmed to its CDR3 DNA, 39 bases read in frame from base 1. CD8 naive samples consisted of CD45RO-negative cells that were positively selected for CCR7, yielding a CD45RA+CCR7+ population without TemRA cells. The donors were healthy, HIV-negative adults who had no recently reported acute infections or vaccinations. Every donor was a Caucasian adult living in Nashville, Tennessee, USA. Blood was obtained by leukapheresis, after which PBMCs were separated by Ficoll-Histopaque density gradient centrifugation and cryopreserved in liquid nitrogen vapor phase. Analytical flow cytometry was used to check the purity and quantity of each magnetically sorted T cell population. Each sorted fraction had its genomic DNA isolated and then quantified by UV absorbance on a Nanodrop 2000c.

TCR CDR3 regions were amplified from genomic DNA by multiplex PCR using the deep immunoSEQ assay. Genomic DNA extracted from each cell subset was distributed evenly over all wells of several immunoSEQ 96-well plates, and each plate served as one replicate. For sorted subsets, each replicate PCR was loaded with roughly 190 ng genomic DNA, equivalent to some 27,000 T cell genomes. The purified libraries were quantified using a Qubit 3.0 fluorometer, sized with a Bioanalyzer 2100, and then quantified again using the KAPA Library Quantification kit. Every immunoSEQ 96-well plate was sequenced on a separate single-read 150-cycle Illumina NextSeq 550 flow cell. In the source study's methods: Because the immunoSEQ output held only junctional sequences and lacked quality scores, the filtering could not match the filtering applied to full-length reads. To assign V/J genes and CDR3, sequences were annotated using PyIR, a Python wrapper for IgBLAST v1.9, with IMGT germline references. Reads were removed for weak V/J assignments (E-value above 1e-6), missing CDR3, stop codons, out-of-frame junctions, or ambiguous translated residues. V3J clonotypes were defined as sequences sharing an identical inferred V gene, J gene, and CDR3 amino acid sequence. The percentage overlap between two repertoires was calculated by dividing the number of shared unique clonotypes by the size of the smaller repertoire. RTK rarefaction, the Chao1 estimator, and Recon v2.1 estimates of unobserved clonotypes were used to assess repertoire richness. Generation probabilities were computed with OLGA for all TCRbeta clonotypes obtained by the gDNA method from a few donors. Imported from immuneACCESS, the table was reduced by TCRdb to in-frame sequences with V and J called. These copies leave out some clones; in studies compared against another copy, an unresolved V gene accounts for under half, and the cause of the remainder is not known. From that table come the V and J calls and clone size; the DNA was used to work out D and trimming. The sample has roughly 810,000 clones on record, approximately 97% of them singletons. Of the sample, around 0.25% is held by the ten largest clones.

The data belong to a study of shared clonotypes between healthy human individuals (dated by TCRdb to 2020 to 2022). In the study overall: Three men and two women, aged 18 to 49 years, made up the cohort. For each donor, CD4 naive and CD4 memory were each run on three plates, CD8 naive on two plates, and CD8 memory on one plate. The study deeply sequenced blood TCR repertoires of roughly five healthy adults to estimate repertoire size and the extent of clonotype sharing between individuals. Libraries were prepared and TCR repertoires were sequenced by different laboratories using diverse techniques, in order to increase sequencing depth and limit assay-specific biases. Leukapheresis yielded between about 0.8 and 8.9 billion PBMCs per donor. The research as a whole found: Larger estimated clonotype richness was generally found for naive subsets than for memory subsets. Sampling was limited to blood, and TCR repertoires in tissue likely differ from TCR repertoires in blood. Clonotypes shared by all four sorted-subset donors showed higher generation probabilities than non-shared clonotypes. Across a few donors, around 5% of naive CD4, 3% to 3.5% of naive CD8, around 2.5% of memory CD4, and 0.4% of memory CD8 clonotypes were shared. The small number of donors limited the genetic and exposure-history diversity represented. Pairwise subsampling led to the expectation that sequencing depth would affect the degree of clonotype sharing among donors. Rarefaction of sorted-subset datasets indicated incomplete sequencing despite the large sequencing depth.

The sequenced sample consisted of naive CD8+ T cells sorted from blood. The cell subset or site label, as the study defines it: CD45RA+CCR7+. This sequence originates from a man aged 25 to 40 in good health. Recombination joined TRBV9 with TRBJ2-7, and the D gene may be TRBD2, 5 bases matching. The CDR3 here reads CASSPSGSLRQYF. The base sequence is TGTGCCAGCAGCCCATCGGGATCCTTGCGGCAGTACTTC. The CDR3, completed at both ends by the reference TRBV9 and TRBJ2-7 genes, gives the full variable domain DSGVTQTPKHLITATGQRVTLRCSPRSGDLSVYWYQQSLDQGLQFLIQYYNGEERAKGNILERFSAQQFPDLHSELNLSSLELGDSALYFCASSPSGSLRQYFGPGTRLTVT.